This TCR beta chain emerged from a study of blood T cell repertoires in COVID-19. On the study more broadly: Both acute and convalescent COVID-19 samples were obtained from the United States, Italy and Spain.

Allocation to cohorts depended on clinical history reported by the participants. Germline CDR1 and CDR2: SGHTA and FQGNSA. This CDR3 has 18 amino acids. The junction had 10 bases not matched to a gene; V was cut back by 1 base and J by 6 bases. Source study methods: Cell counts per sample came from amplifying reference gene primers. The repertoire was sequenced with immunoSEQ multiplex PCR; TCRdb's copy has only in-frame clones and lacks some. The V and J calls and the clone size are those of that table, but D and trimming were determined from the DNA. Of 250,000 to 350,000 clones in the sample, around 91% were seen once.

Sample: PBMCs or T cells enriched from blood (not recorded which). The chain is built from TRBV7-2 and TRBJ2-3; 13 bases align to TRBD2. The TCR was taken from a woman between 18 and 30 years old who had recovered from COVID-19. The CDR3 sequence is CASSLVSVGLAGVDTQYF. CDR3 DNA: TGTGCCAGCAGCTTAGTATCCGTTGGACTAGCGGGAGTGGATACGCAGTATTTT.